The 17 T cell receptor beta chains below come from one sample, sequenced in a study of CD8 T cells in ankylosing spondylitis. TCRdb re-derived calls from the 5' RACE reads in MiXCR, one entry per CDR3 protein. The profile shows 250,000 or so distinct CDR3 sequences, approximately 20% of them singletons. The sample consisted of blood, either unsorted or a sorted T cell fraction (not recorded which). These TCRs come from a male donor with ankylosing spondylitis or in good health (not recorded which).

The gene calls are TRBV6-2 or TRBV6-3 and TRBJ2-4; possible D gene TRBD2, 5 bases. CDR3 size: 17 residues. The germline V and J ends were trimmed by 2 bases and 0 bases, with 14 bases remaining between them. Germline CDR1 is MNHEY and CDR2 is SVGEGT. CDR3 protein: CASSYLRREIAKNIQYF. CDR3 coding DNA: TGTGCCAGCAGTTACCTCCGACGGGAAATAGCCAAAAACATTCAGTACTTC.

This clonotype has more than one count but fewer than ten. The V call is TRBV4-1, the J call TRBJ2-7; D is perhaps TRBD1 or TRBD2 (6 bases each). The CDR3 length is 15 residues. Germline loops: CDR1 MGHRA, CDR2 YSYEKL. V lost 2 bases and J 3 bases, leaving 14 bases between the germline ends. The chain's CDR3 is CASSQSRGVLYEQYF. In DNA form, the CDR3 reads TGCGCCAGCAGCCAATCTAGGGGGGTTCTCTACGAGCAGTACTTC.

This clonotype was recorded a few times. This CDR3 is CASSQDWGRTYEQYF. The CDR3 nucleotides are TGCGCCAGCAGCCAAGATTGGGGCAGGACCTACGAGCAGTACTTC. The V gene is TRBV4-3, the J gene TRBJ2-7; TRBD1 is a possible D gene (5 bases). Trimming stripped 0 bases from V and 2 bases from J, with 11 bases between. CDR3 size: 15 residues. Per germline, CDR1 LGHNA and CDR2 YSLEER.

The chain links TRBV12-3 or TRBV12-4 to TRBJ1-1; 7 bases line up with TRBD1. Losses at the gene ends were 1 base for V and 0 bases for J; bases not matched to a gene: 5. The CDR3 is made up of 16 amino acids. This CDR3 reads CASSLVADRMNTEAFF. Here the CDR3 DNA reads TGTGCCAGCAGTTTAGTCGCGGACAGGATGAACACTGAAGCTTTCTTT.

The chain is built from TRBV28 and TRBJ2-5, with 7 nucleotides matching TRBD1. In germline, CDR1 is MDHEN, CDR2 SYDVKM. V was pared by 6 bases and J by 4 bases, with 8 bases of the junction left unmatched. This CDR3 is 14 amino acids long. The CDR3 is CASSPGTDRETQYF. For the CDR3, the DNA is TGTGCCAGCAGCCCAGGGACAGATAGAGAGACCCAGTACTTC.

In this sample, this clonotype turned up a few times. The rearrangement joins TRBV5-1 to TRBJ2-1, with D hard to call. The V and J ends lost 0 bases and 5 bases respectively, with 12 bases between them. The CDR3 has 15 residues. Germline-derived CDR1 and CDR2 are SGHRS and YFSETQ. CDR3 residues: CASSLGPPEDNEQFF. The CDR3 DNA reads as TGCGCCAGCAGCTTGGGCCCCCCAGAGGACAATGAGCAGTTCTTC.

Many counts were recorded for this clonotype. The V and J genes are TRBV29-1 and TRBJ2-7, with D unresolved. Germline V gives CDR1 SQVTM, CDR2 ANQGSEA. CDR3 size: 13 residues. The ends were cut back, 4 bases at V and 0 bases at J, with 10 bases in the middle. CDR3 sequence: CSVVGSFSYEQYF. The CDR3 coding sequence is TGCAGCGTTGTAGGCAGTTTCTCCTACGAGCAGTACTTC.

This clonotype was seen many times. V is TRBV4-2 and J is TRBJ1-2, with a weak D call TRBD1 (6 bases). The CDR3 spans 15 residues. Germline V gives CDR1 LGHNA, CDR2 YNFKEQ. Trimming took 3 bases from V and 6 from J, leaving 17 bases between them. CDR3 DNA: TGTGCCAGCAGCCAGAGCGGACAGCCGGCTGATGGCTACACCTTC. It encodes CASSQSGQPADGYTF.

This clonotype was recorded many times. The gene calls are TRBV29-1 and TRBJ2-1; 12 bases fit TRBD2. Germline CDR1 is SQVTM and CDR2 is ANQGSEA. The CDR3 is made up of 15 amino acids. The ends lost 1 base at V and 9 bases at J; junction bases unmatched: 7. CDR3 region: CSVEGRLAGEGEQFF. DNA of the CDR3: TGCAGCGTTGAAGGGCGACTAGCGGGAGAAGGTGAGCAGTTCTTC.

This chain links TRBV6-2 or TRBV6-3 with TRBJ2-7; weak D call: TRBD2 (6 bases). The CDR3 runs to 14 residues. The germline gives CDR1 MNHEY, CDR2 SVGEGT. V lost 7 bases and J lost 3, with 16 bases in between. This CDR3 reads CASTSETSFYEQYF. DNA for the CDR3: TGTGCCAGCACCTCAGAGACTAGTTTCTACGAGCAGTACTTC.

This clonotype has just a few counts. The chain carries TRBV4-2 and TRBJ1-5; unclear D gene. V was pared by 3 bases and J by 5 bases, with 8 bases between. Germline values: CDR1 LGHNA, CDR2 YNFKEQ. CDR3 size: 13 residues. CDR3 residues: CASSQWRDQPQHF. The CDR3 DNA reads as TGTGCCAGCAGCCAGTGGAGGGATCAGCCCCAGCATTTT.

This clonotype came up a few times. V and J are TRBV27 and TRBJ2-7; 7 bases are a match to TRBD1. The CDR3 covers 14 residues. The trim removed 5 bases at V and 4 bases at J, leaving 8 bases unmatched. Germline loops: CDR1 MNHEY, CDR2 SMNVEV (reference sequence). CDR3 nucleotides: TGTGCCAGCAGTCACCGCTCGACAGGGTACGAGCAGTACTTC. This gives the protein CASSHRSTGYEQYF.

V is TRBV29-1 and J is TRBJ2-7; tentative D call: TRBD1 (6 bases). The CDR3 consists of 13 residues. Germline lookup yields CDR1 SQVTM and CDR2 ANQGSEA. Trimming removed 4 bases at V and 1 base at J, with 11 bases between. The CDR3 reads CSVAVTGSYEQYF. CDR3 DNA: TGCAGCGTTGCGGTGACAGGTTCCTACGAGCAGTACTTC.

This clonotype occurred many times. The chain couples TRBV12-3 or TRBV12-4 to TRBJ1-5; D gene ambiguous. V lost 5 bases and J 5 bases, leaving 13 bases between the germline ends. CDR3 length equals 14 residues. The CDR3 protein is CASSPRISDQPQHF. CDR3 DNA sequence: TGTGCCAGCAGTCCGAGAATATCGGATCAGCCCCAGCATTTT.

Of note for this clonotype: At one end the junction does not follow the germline gene, possibly because of a read error. This chain's CDR3 is CASGLSSGSQGTQYF. In nucleotides, the CDR3 is TGTGCCAGCGGGCTCTCAAGCGGGTCCCAAGGGACCCAGTACTTC. This chain links TRBV27 with TRBJ2-5, with TRBD2 as a possible D gene (6 bases). This CDR3 region has 15 residues. Germline V gene lookup returns CDR1 MNHEY and CDR2 SMNVEV (reference sequence).

This rearrangement joins TRBV6-5 to TRBJ2-6; no clear D gene. This CDR3 has 16 residues. V dropped 7 bases and J dropped 0 bases, with 13 bases sitting between them. Germline V gives CDR1 MNHEY, CDR2 SVGAGI. CDR3 residues: CASIIFSDSGANVLTF. The CDR3 coding sequence is TGTGCCAGCATTATATTTTCGGACTCTGGGGCCAACGTCCTGACTTTC.

The chain joins TRBV11-2 to TRBJ2-7; TRBD1 matches at 8 bases. The CDR3 is 16 amino acids. Germline V gives CDR1 SGHAT, CDR2 FQNNGV. V lost 3 bases to trimming and J lost 2 bases; unmatched junction nucleotides: 9. The CDR3 here is CASSFPEDRVTYEQYF. CDR3 DNA: TGTGCCAGCAGCTTCCCCGAGGACAGGGTAACCTACGAGCAGTACTTC.